This TCR beta chain was captured by sequencing in a study of blood T cell repertoires in COVID-19 (dated by TCRdb to the early 2020s). Study-level background: The collaborator samples originated in the United States, Italy and Spain and spanned the acute and convalescent phases of COVID-19. The material from the prospective study consisted of cDNA or gDNA derived from T cells, B-cell-depleted T cells, or PBMCs. Deeply sampled blood TCRbeta repertoires from subjects exposed to, actively infected with, or recovered from COVID-19 were included in the dataset. The repertoires were released in a freely available public database intended as a resource for research on the immune response to SARS-CoV-2. Samples were obtained from the ongoing ImmuneRACE study (first 160 participants) and from about 1,300 subjects provided by 6 global collaborators. The sample metadata nearly always contained a de-identified subject ID, COVID-19 status, age in years and sex. Where available, HLA class I and class II types were obtained from metadata supplied by the sample provider rather than from assay-based typing.

The study at large found these results: Clinical and demographic metadata were provided uncurated, with the amount varying by source and participant.

The CDR3 runs 16 amino acids, cysteine and phenylalanine included. Left in the record is the CDR3 DNA by itself, 48 bases read in frame from the first base. TCRbeta CDR3 regions were amplified from genomic DNA using the immunoSEQ Assay, a bias-controlled multiplex PCR. Regarding the original processing steps: The number of nucleated cells in each sample was estimated from the amplification of reference gene primers within the assay. To quantify the absolute abundance of each unique TCRbeta CDR3 rearrangement, sequence reads were collapsed and filtered. For each sample, productive Simpson clonality was calculated by taking the square root of Simpson's diversity index across productive rearrangements. Not all clones reach the TCRdb copy of this immuneACCESS table, which keeps in-frame sequences only. Checked studies attribute under half of the gap to unresolved V genes and leave the rest unexplained. D and trimming come from the DNA, and the V and J calls and clone size come from that table. The sample contains just over 650,000 clones, 80% to 90% of them found a single time. The leading ten clones occupy around 0.3% of the sample.

With respect to this clone: The target of this receptor is not known. No much larger clone exists at a distance of one base, and base qualities are not known.

The collaborating institutions used their own protocols to collect whole blood in K2EDTA tubes. Collaborator samples were shipped for TCRbeta analysis as frozen whole blood, isolated PBMCs, or DNA extracted from either sample type. Sequenced sample: peripheral blood. The chain employs TRBV21-1 and TRBJ2-6; TRBD2, the D gene given by the table, was not confirmed from the DNA. TRBV21-1 is designated a pseudogene. This clonotype was sampled from a woman aged 18 to 35 with acute or convalescent COVID-19. The nucleotide sequence reads as follows: TGTGCCAGCAGCAAATCGGGATGGTCTGGGGCCAACGTCCTGACTTTC. This encodes CASSKSGWSGANVLTF.